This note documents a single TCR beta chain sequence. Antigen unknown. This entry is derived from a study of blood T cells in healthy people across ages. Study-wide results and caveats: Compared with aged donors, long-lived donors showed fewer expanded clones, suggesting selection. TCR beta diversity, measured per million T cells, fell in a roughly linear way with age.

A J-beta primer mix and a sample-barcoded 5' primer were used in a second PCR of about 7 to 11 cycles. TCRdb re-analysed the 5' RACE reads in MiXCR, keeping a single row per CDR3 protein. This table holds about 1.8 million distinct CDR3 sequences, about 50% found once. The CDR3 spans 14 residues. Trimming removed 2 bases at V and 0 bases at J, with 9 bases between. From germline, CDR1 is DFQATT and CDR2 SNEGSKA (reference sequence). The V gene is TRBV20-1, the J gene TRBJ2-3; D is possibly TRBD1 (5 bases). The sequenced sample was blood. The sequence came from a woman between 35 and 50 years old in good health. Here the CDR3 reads CSARQGTSTDTQYF. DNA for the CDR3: TGCAGTGCTAGACAGGGTACTAGCACAGATACGCAGTATTTT.